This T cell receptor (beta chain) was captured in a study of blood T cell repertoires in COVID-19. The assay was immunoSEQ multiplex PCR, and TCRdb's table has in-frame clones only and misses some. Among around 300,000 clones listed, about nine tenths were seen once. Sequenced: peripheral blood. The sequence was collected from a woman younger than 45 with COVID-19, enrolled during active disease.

The CDR3 sequence is CASLDSSYEQYF. The CDR3 DNA reads TGTGCCAGCCTGGACAGCTCCTACGAGCAGTACTTC. The chain uses TRBV28 and TRBJ2-7; TRBD1 is a possible D gene (6 bases). Per the germline V gene, CDR1 is MDHEN and CDR2 is SYDVKM. V was cut by 8 bases and J by 0 bases, with 8 bases left in between. This CDR3 contains 12 residues.